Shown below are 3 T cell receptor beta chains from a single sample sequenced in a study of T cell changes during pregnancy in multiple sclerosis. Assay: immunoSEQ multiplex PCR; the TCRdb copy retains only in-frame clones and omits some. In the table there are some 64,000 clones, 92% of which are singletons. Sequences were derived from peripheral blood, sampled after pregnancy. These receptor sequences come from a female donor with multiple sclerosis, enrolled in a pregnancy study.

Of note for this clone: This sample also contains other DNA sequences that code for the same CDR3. The CDR3 loop is CASSPPGLYEQYF. For the CDR3, the DNA is TGTGCCAGCTCACCACCGGGACTTTACGAGCAGTACTTC. The genes are TRBV18 and TRBJ2-7; D perhaps matches TRBD2 (6 bases). This CDR3 is 13 amino acids long. Between the trimmed V and J ends, which lost 0 bases and 4 bases, there was a span of 7 bases. Per the germline V gene, CDR1 is KGHSH and CDR2 is LQKENI.

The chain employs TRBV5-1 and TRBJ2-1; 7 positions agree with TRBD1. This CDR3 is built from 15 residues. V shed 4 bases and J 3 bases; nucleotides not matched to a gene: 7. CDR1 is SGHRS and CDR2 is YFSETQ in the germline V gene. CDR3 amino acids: CASSPGQVGYNEQFF. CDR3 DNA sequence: TGCGCCAGCAGCCCTGGACAGGTCGGCTACAATGAGCAGTTCTTC.

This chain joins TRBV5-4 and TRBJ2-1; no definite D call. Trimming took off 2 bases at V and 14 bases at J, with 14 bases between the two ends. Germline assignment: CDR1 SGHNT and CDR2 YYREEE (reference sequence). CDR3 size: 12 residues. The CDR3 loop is CASSFGSTSEFF. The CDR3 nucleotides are TGTGCCAGCAGCTTTGGGTCAACGAGCGAGTTCTTC.